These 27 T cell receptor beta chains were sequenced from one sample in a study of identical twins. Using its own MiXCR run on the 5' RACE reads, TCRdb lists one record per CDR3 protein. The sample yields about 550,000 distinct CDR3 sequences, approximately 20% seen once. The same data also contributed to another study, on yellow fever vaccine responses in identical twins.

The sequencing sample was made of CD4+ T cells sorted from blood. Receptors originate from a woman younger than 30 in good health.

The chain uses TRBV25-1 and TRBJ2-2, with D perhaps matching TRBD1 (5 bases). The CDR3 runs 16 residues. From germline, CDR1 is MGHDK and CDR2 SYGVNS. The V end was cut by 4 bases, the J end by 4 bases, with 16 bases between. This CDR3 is CASSVTDTPGTGELFF. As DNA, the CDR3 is TGTGCCAGCAGTGTCACGGACACCCCGGGCACCGGGGAGCTGTTTTTT.

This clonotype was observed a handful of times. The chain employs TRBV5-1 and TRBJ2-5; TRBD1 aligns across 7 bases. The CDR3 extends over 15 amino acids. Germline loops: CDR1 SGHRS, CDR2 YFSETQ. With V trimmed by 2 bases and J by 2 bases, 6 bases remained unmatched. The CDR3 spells CASSLIGGPQETQYF. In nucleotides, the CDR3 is TGCGCCAGCAGCTTAATAGGGGGCCCTCAAGAGACCCAGTACTTC.

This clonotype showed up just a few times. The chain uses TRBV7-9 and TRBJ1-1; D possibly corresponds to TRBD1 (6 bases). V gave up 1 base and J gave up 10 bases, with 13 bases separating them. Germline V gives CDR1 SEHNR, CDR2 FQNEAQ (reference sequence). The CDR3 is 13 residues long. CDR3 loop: CASSLGDKGRAFF. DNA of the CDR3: TGTGCCAGCAGCTTAGGGGACAAGGGTCGAGCTTTCTTT.

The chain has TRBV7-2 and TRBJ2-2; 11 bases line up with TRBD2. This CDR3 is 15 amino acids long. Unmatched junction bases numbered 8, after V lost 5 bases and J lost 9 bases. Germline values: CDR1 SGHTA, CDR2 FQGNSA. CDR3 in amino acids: CASSPLAGGPRELFF. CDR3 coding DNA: TGTGCCAGCAGCCCGTTAGCGGGAGGGCCTCGGGAGCTGTTTTTT. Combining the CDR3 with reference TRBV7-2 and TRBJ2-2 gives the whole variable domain GAGVSQSPSNKVTEKGKDVELRCDPISGHTALYWYRQSLGQGLEFLIYFQGNSAPDKSGLPSDRFSAERTGGSVSTLTIQRTQQEDSAVYLCASSPLAGGPRELFFGEGSRLTVL.

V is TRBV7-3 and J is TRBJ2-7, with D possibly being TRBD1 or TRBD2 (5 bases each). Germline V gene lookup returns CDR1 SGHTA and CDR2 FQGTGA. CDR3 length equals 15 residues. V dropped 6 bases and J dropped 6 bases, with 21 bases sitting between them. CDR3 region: CASRGSGTQWSEQYF. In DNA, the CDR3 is TGTGCCAGCAGGGGCTCCGGGACCCAGTGGAGCGAGCAGTACTTC.

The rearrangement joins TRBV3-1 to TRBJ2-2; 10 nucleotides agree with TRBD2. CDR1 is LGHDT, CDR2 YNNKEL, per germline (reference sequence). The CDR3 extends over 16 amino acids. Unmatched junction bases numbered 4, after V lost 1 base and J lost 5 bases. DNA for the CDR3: TGTGCCAGCAGCCAAGTAGCGGGAGGAAAGACCGGGGAGCTGTTTTTT. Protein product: CASSQVAGGKTGELFF.

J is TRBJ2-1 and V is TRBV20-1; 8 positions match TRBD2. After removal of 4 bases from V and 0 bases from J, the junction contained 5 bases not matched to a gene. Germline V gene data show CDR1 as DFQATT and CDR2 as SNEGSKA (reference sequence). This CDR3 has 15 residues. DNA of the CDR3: TGCAGTGCTAACATAGCGGGGAGCTCCTACAATGAGCAGTTCTTC. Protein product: CSANIAGSSYNEQFF.

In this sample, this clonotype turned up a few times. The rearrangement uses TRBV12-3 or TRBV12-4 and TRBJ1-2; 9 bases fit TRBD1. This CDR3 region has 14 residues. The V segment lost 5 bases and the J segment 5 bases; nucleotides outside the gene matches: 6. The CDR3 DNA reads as TGTGCCAGCAGTACACAGGGGGCGATTTATGGCTACACCTTC. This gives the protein CASSTQGAIYGYTF.

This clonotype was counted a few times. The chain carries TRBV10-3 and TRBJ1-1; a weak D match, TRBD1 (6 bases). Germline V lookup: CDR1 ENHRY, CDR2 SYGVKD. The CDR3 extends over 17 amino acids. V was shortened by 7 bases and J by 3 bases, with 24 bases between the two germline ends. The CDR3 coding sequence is TGTGCCATCACCCCGAGGGGGGGCGCGTTGTCGGACACTGAAGCTTTCTTT. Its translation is CAITPRGGALSDTEAFF.

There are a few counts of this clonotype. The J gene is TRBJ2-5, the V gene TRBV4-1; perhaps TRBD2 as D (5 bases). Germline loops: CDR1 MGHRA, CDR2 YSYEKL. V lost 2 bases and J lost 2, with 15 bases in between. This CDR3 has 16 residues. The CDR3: CASSQPGRTRQETQYF. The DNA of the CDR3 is TGCGCCAGCAGCCAACCGGGTCGGACTCGACAAGAGACCCAGTACTTC.

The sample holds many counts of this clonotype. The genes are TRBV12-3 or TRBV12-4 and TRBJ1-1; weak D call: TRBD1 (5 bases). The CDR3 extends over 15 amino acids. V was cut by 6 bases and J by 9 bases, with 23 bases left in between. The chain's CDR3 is CASSRRSRGSDKAFF. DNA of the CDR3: TGTGCCAGCAGCCGAAGGAGCCGGGGGAGCGACAAAGCTTTCTTT.

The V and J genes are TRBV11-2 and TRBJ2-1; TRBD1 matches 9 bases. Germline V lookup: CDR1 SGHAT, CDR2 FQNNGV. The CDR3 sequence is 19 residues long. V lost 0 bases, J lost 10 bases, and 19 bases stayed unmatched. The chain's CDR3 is CASSLDSLIAGTGSKEQFF. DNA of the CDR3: TGTGCCAGCAGCTTAGATTCCCTTATTGCCGGGACAGGGTCAAAGGAGCAGTTCTTC.

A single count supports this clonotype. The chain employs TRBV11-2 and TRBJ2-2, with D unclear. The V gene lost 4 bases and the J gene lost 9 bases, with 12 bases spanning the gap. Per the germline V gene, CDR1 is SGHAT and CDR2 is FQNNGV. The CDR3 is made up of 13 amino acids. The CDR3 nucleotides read TGTGCCAGCAGCTCGACCTGGACGAGGGAGCTGTTTTTT. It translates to CASSSTWTRELFF.

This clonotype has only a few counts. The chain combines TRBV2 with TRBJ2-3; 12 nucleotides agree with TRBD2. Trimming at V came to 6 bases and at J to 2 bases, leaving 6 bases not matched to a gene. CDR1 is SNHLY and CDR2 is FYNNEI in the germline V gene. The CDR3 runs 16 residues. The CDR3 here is CASSARLAGDTDTQYF. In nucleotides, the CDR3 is TGTGCCAGCAGCGCACGACTAGCGGGGGACACAGATACGCAGTATTTT.

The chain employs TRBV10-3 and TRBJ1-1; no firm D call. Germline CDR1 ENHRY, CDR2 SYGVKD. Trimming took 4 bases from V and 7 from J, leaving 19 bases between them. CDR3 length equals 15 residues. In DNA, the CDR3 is TGTGCCATCAGTGCTACTCCCCCCGATGAGGGTGAAGCTTTCTTT. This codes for CAISATPPDEGEAFF.

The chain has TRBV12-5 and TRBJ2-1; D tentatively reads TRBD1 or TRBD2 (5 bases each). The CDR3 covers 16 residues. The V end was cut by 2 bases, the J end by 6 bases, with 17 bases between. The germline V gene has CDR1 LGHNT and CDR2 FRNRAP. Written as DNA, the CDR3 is TGTGCTAGTGGTTTGTCCGAGGGACGTCGGGGCAATGAGCAGTTCTTC. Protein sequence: CASGLSEGRRGNEQFF.

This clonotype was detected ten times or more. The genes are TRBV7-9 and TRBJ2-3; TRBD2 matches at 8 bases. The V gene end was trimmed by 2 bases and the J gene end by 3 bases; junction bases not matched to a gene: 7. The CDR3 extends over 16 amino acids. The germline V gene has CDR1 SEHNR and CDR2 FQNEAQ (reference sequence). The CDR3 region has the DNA TGTGCCAGCAGCTTACTGGCGGGGGGCCCGACAGATACGCAGTATTTT. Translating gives CASSLLAGGPTDTQYF.

The CDR3 coding sequence is TGTGCCAGCAATCCGGGACAACCTAACTATGGCTACACCTTC. Amino acid sequence: CASNPGQPNYGYTF. The chain has TRBV5-5 and TRBJ1-2; TRBD1 might be the D (6 bases). V lost 6 bases and J 0 bases, leaving 12 bases between the germline ends. The CDR3 is 14 residues long. CDR1 is SGHKS and CDR2 is YYEKEE in the germline V gene (reference sequence).

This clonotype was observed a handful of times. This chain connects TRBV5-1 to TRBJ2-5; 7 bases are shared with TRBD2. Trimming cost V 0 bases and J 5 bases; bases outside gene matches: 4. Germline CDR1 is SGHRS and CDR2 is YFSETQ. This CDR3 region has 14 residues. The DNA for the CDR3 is TGCGCCAGCAGCTTGGGGTCTAGCGGCGAGACCCAGTACTTC. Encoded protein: CASSLGSSGETQYF.

CDR3 residues: CASSSSGNSYEQFF. The CDR3 DNA is TGTGCCAGCAGCTCTAGCGGGAATAGCTATGAGCAGTTCTTC. This sequence joins TRBV7-3 and TRBJ2-1; 9 nucleotides match TRBD2. Germline CDR1 and CDR2: SGHTA and FQGTGA. The V gene end was trimmed by 4 bases and the J gene end by 8 bases; junction bases not matched to a gene: 6. This CDR3 comprises 14 residues.

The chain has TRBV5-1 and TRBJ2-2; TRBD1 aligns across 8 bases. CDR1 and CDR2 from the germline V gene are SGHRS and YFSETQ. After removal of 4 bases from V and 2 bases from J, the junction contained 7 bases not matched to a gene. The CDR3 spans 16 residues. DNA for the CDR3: TGCGCCAGCAGCCAGGGGGCTCACCCCAACACCGGGGAGCTGTTTTTT. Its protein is CASSQGAHPNTGELFF. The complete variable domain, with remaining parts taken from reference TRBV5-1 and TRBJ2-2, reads KAGVTQTPRYLIKTRGQQVTLSCSPISGHRSVSWYQQTPGQGLQFLFEYFSETQRNKGNFPGRFSGRQFSNSRSEMNVSTLELGDSALYLCASSQGAHPNTGELFFGEGSRLTVL.

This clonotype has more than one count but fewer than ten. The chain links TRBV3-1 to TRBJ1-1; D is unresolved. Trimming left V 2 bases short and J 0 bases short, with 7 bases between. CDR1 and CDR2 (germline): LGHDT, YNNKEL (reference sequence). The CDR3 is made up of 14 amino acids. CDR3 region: CASSQLHMNTEAFF. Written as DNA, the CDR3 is TGTGCCAGCAGCCAACTGCACATGAACACTGAAGCTTTCTTT.

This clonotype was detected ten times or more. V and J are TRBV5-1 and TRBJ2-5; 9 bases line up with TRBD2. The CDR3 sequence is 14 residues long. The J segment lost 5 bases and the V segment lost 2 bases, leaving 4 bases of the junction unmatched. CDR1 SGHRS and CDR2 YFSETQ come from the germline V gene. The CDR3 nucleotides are TGCGCCAGCAGCTTCTCTAGCGGGAAGGAGACCCAGTACTTC. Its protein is CASSFSSGKETQYF.

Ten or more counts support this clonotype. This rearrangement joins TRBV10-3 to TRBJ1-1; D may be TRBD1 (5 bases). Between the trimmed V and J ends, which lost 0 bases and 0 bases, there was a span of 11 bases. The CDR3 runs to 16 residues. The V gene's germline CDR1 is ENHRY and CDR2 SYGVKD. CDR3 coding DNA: TGTGCCATCAGTGAGTCCAAGGGACTCTTGAACACTGAAGCTTTCTTT. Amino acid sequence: CAISESKGLLNTEAFF.

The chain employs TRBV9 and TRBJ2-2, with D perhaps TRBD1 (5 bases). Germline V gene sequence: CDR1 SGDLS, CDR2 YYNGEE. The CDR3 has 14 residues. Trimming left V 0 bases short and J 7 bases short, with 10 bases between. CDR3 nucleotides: TGTGCCAGCAGCGTAGCGGGTCAGGGCGGGGAGCTGTTTTTT. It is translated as CASSVAGQGGELFF.

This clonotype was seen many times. This CDR3 reads CASSLGAGTYNEQFF. Written as DNA, the CDR3 is TGCGCCAGCAGCTTGGGAGCGGGAACCTACAATGAGCAGTTCTTC. The chain links TRBV5-1 to TRBJ2-1; the match to TRBD2 covers 7 bases. Germline values: CDR1 SGHRS, CDR2 YFSETQ. The CDR3 covers 15 residues. J lost 2 bases, V lost 0 bases, and 2 bases had no gene match.

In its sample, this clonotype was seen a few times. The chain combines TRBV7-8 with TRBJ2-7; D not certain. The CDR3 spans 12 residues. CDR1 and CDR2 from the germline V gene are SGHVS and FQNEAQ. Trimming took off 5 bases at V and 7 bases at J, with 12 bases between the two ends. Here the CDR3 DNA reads TGTGCCAGCAGCCCAGTCCTCGGGGAGCAGTACTTC. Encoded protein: CASSPVLGEQYF. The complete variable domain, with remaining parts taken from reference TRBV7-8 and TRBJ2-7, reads GAGVSQSPRYKVAKRGQDVALRCDPISGHVSLFWYQQALGQGPEFLTYFQNEAQLDKSGLPSDRFFAERPEGSVSTLKIQRTQQEDSAVYLCASSPVLGEQYFGPGTRLTVT.